These 10 T cell receptor beta chains were all obtained from the same sample, sequenced in a study of T-cell reconstitution after alpha-beta-depleted transplantation in children. Unique molecular identifiers featured in how the TCRbeta library was prepared. Via MiXCR, TCRdb re-called the PCR reads, giving one row per CDR3 protein. The table lists 350,000 to 400,000 distinct CDR3 sequences, around 21% of them singletons. Sample: PBMCs from the stem cell graft donor, taken from the stem cell graft. The source of these receptors is a human donor who donated a stem cell graft to a child with acute myeloid leukemia.

The CDR3 here is CASSPPTSTARLSSYNSPLHF. The CDR3 nucleotides are TGTGCCAGCAGTCCTCCCACGAGTACAGCTCGCCTTAGCTCCTATAATTCACCCCTCCACTTT. V is TRBV28 and J is TRBJ1-6; the D is unclear. The germline V gene has CDR1 MDHEN and CDR2 SYDVKM. This CDR3 spans 21 amino acids. Trimming shortened V by 5 bases and J by 0 bases, and 26 bases separated the two germline ends.

This clonotype has a count of ten or more. The V call is TRBV20-1, the J call TRBJ2-3, with TRBD2 as a possible D gene (5 bases). This CDR3 is 12 amino acids long. V lost 3 bases and J lost 8, with 12 bases in between. Germline V gives CDR1 DFQATT, CDR2 SNEGSKA (reference sequence). The CDR3 nucleotides are TGCAGTGCTAGCCAAGGAGGCGTTACGCAGTATTTT. Protein sequence: CSASQGGVTQYF.

This clonotype was counted only a few times. The genes are TRBV20-1 and TRBJ2-3; 9 bases line up with TRBD2. Per germline, CDR1 DFQATT and CDR2 SNEGSKA (reference sequence). With V trimmed by 1 base and J by 9 bases, 11 bases remained unmatched. This CDR3 spans 15 amino acids. CDR3 region: CSARGLAGGPETQYF. CDR3 DNA: TGCAGTGCTAGAGGGTTGGCGGGAGGGCCGGAGACGCAGTATTTT.

This clonotype appeared many times. The chain couples TRBV29-1 to TRBJ2-2; D might be TRBD1 (6 bases). CDR3 length: 15 amino acids. V was cut by 3 bases and J by 6 bases, with 17 bases left in between. Germline V lookup: CDR1 SQVTM, CDR2 ANQGSEA. CDR3 in amino acids: CSVETQGTRSGELFF. Written as DNA, the CDR3 is TGCAGCGTTGAGACCCAGGGGACGAGGTCCGGGGAGCTGTTTTTT.

The chain has TRBV4-1 and TRBJ1-6; 7 positions match TRBD1. The length of the CDR3 is 20 residues. The germline gives CDR1 MGHRA, CDR2 YSYEKL. The junction had 16 bases not matched to a gene; V was cut back by 5 bases and J by 0 bases. The CDR3 loop reads CASSSQDRRRGSSYNSPLHF. The DNA of the CDR3 is TGCGCCAGCAGCAGCCAGGACAGGAGGAGAGGTAGCTCCTATAATTCACCCCTCCACTTT.

The chain couples TRBV11-1 to TRBJ2-2, with 10 positions matching TRBD2. CDR1 is SGHAT and CDR2 is FQDESV in the germline V gene (reference sequence). The CDR3 sequence is 18 residues long. V dropped 4 bases and J dropped 5; count of bases not matched to a gene: 13. The DNA of the CDR3 is TGTGCCAGCAGCTCAACGGATCTAGCGGGAGTGCGGACCGGGGAGCTGTTTTTT. Translation: CASSSTDLAGVRTGELFF.

The chain is built from TRBV28 and TRBJ2-4; tentative D call: TRBD2 (5 bases). Trimming pared 3 bases from V and 7 bases from J, leaving 16 bases between. Per the germline V gene, CDR1 is MDHEN and CDR2 is SYDVKM. This CDR3 region has 15 residues. DNA of the CDR3: TGTGCCAGCAGTTTGCCAGCCGGAGGTAGGAACATTCAGTACTTC. Protein: CASSLPAGGRNIQYF.

This clonotype showed up just a few times. The chain uses TRBV4-1 and TRBJ2-7; maybe TRBD2 (6 bases). The germline V gene encodes CDR1 MGHRA and CDR2 YSYEKL. V was shortened by 1 base and J by 1 base, with 14 bases between the two germline ends. CDR3 length: 16 amino acids. The CDR3: CASSQVAGWVSYEQYF. The CDR3 nucleotides read TGCGCCAGCAGCCAAGTGGCGGGATGGGTATCCTACGAGCAGTACTTC.

The chain combines TRBV12-3 or TRBV12-4 with TRBJ2-1; D is unclear. There are 13 residues in the CDR3. V lost 1 base, J lost 8 bases, and 9 bases lay in between. CDR3 DNA sequence: TGTGCCAGCAGTTTAGGCGTGGCTCATGAGCAGTTCTTC. Residues: CASSLGVAHEQFF.

The sample holds many counts of this clonotype. The chain carries TRBV7-6 and TRBJ2-1; TRBD2 agrees at 11 bases. Germline CDR1 SGHVS, CDR2 FNYEAQ. CDR3 length: 18 residues. The trim removed 0 bases at V and 4 bases at J, leaving 8 bases unmatched. For the CDR3, the DNA is TGTGCCAGCAGCTTAGCGGTGCGGGGGACTAGCGGTTACAATGAGCAGTTCTTC. Protein: CASSLAVRGTSGYNEQFF.